This is a list of T cell receptor beta chains from one sample in a study of blood T cell repertoires in COVID-19. The protocol was immunoSEQ multiplex PCR, while the TCRdb copy is restricted to in-frame clones and leaves out a portion. Found here are 300,000 to 400,000 clones, around nine tenths of them singletons; the top ten hold around 3%. The sequencing input was peripheral blood. Every receptor here comes from a human donor in a cohort sampled during active COVID-19. The CDR3 runs from the conserved cysteine through the conserved F or W. A D gene is named only where the DNA matches it firmly. Size tells how often a clone was seen (once, few, many) or the class of an expanded clone, and some rows leave it out.

V: TRBV19
J: TRBJ2-7
size: many
D: -
CDR3: CASSIGPTRDEQYF
DNA: TGTGCCAGTAGTATAGGCCCAACCCGAGACGAGCAGTACTTC

V: TRBV20-1
J: TRBJ2-5
size: -
D: TRBD1
CDR3: CSASQGVETQYF
DNA: TGCAGTGCTAGTCAGGGGGTAGAGACCCAGTACTTC

V: TRBV29-1
J: TRBJ2-7
size: -
D: TRBD2
CDR3: CSVATGGDGEQYF
DNA: TGCAGCGTTGCCACGGGGGGAGACGGCGAGCAGTACTTC

V: TRBV6-1
J: TRBJ2-5
size: -
D: -
CDR3: CASSESAGQETQYF
DNA: TGTGCCAGCAGTGAATCGGCAGGGCAAGAGACCCAGTACTTC

V: TRBV6-5
J: TRBJ2-1
size: once
D: -
CDR3: CASSQGSGNEQFF
DNA: TGTGCCAGCAGCCAGGGATCAGGGAATGAGCAGTTCTTC

V: TRBV6-5
J: TRBJ1-2
size: -
D: -
CDR3: CASSYSRGGDYGYTF
DNA: TGTGCCAGCAGTTACTCTCGGGGAGGGGACTATGGCTACACCTTC

V: TRBV19
J: TRBJ1-5
size: -
D: -
CDR3: CASSTGGGQPQHF
DNA: TGTGCCAGTAGTACTGGGGGAGGGCAGCCCCAGCATTTT

V: TRBV12-3/TRBV12-4
J: TRBJ2-1
size: -
D: -
CDR3: CASSLLAGGQFF
DNA: TGTGCCAGCAGTTTATTGGCCGGGGGGCAGTTCTTC

V: TRBV9
J: TRBJ2-7
size: once
D: -
CDR3: CASSVGTFPREEQYF
DNA: TGTGCCAGCAGCGTAGGGACGTTCCCAAGGGAGGAGCAGTACTTC

V: TRBV5-6
J: TRBJ2-7
size: -
D: -
CDR3: CASSLWARASYEQYF
DNA: TGTGCCAGCAGCCTCTGGGCAAGAGCCAGCTACGAGCAGTACTTC

V: TRBV10-3
J: TRBJ2-7
size: -
D: -
CDR3: CAISGRDAGPYEQYF
DNA: TGTGCCATCAGTGGGAGGGACGCGGGACCTTACGAGCAGTACTTC